The entry below gives a single TCR beta chain sequence along with its context. Its antigen is unidentified. The germline gives CDR1 DFQATT, CDR2 SNEGSKA (reference sequence). This CDR3 comprises 12 residues. Between the trimmed V and J ends, which lost 5 bases and 14 bases, there was a span of 19 bases. This sample was included in a study of T cells after yellow fever vaccination. Background on the study: Libraries from low-cell-number fractions were prepared with the SMART-Seq v4 Ultra Low Input RNA kit. General study results and limits: At 95% to 98% for CD4 and about 88% for CD8, most primary-vaccination clones showed up again after the booster.

A universal primer site and UMIs were added as TCR cDNA was made by 5'RACE template switching. TCRdb fed the 5' RACE reads into MiXCR, producing one record per CDR3 protein. The profile shows a few hundred thousand distinct CDR3 sequences, over 10% of them singletons. The origin of this receptor is a young man who received the YFV17D yellow fever vaccine. Material: CD4+ T cells sorted from PBMCs, obtained 45 days after the yellow fever booster vaccination. The rearrangement uses TRBV20-1 and TRBJ2-1; D is perhaps TRBD1 (5 bases). The CDR3 DNA sequence: TGCAGTGCTCACATAGTGGGGTCCAGGGAGTTCTTC. This codes for CSAHIVGSREFF.